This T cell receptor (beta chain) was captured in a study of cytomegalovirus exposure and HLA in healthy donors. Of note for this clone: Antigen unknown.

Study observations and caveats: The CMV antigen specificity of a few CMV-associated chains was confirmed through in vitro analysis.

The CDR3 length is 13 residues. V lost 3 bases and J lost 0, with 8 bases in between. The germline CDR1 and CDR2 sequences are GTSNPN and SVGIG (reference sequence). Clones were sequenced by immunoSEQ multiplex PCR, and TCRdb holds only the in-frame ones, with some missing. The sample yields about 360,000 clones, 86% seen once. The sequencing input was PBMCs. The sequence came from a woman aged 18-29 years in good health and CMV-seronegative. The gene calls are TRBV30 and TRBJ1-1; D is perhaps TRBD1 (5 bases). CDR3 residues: CAWSLGVNTEAFF. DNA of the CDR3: TGTGCCTGGAGCCTAGGGGTGAACACTGAAGCTTTCTTT.